The subject of this entry is one TCR beta chain. Indicated time point: baseline pretreatment blood. Treatment denoted: 15 Gy SBRT to primary tumor, nephrectomy 4 weeks later. Sequencing used immunoSEQ multiplex PCR; TCRdb keeps in-frame clones, though not all of them. The data hold some 110,000 clones, with approximately 78% observed a single time. The data stem from a study of radiation and T cells in renal cell carcinoma. The CDR3 runs 15 residues. Germline V gene data show CDR1 as SGDLS and CDR2 as YYNGEE. Trimming removed 0 bases from V and 2 bases from J, with 11 bases in between. The TCR originated in a woman aged 60-75 years with renal cell carcinoma. V is TRBV9 and J is TRBJ1-2; D remains unclear. The sample consisted of blood, taken from a patient whose treatment included radiotherapy and nephrectomy. CDR3: CASSVEAGANYGYTF. DNA of the CDR3: TGTGCCAGCAGCGTAGAGGCAGGCGCGAACTATGGCTACACCTTC.